These 21 T cell receptor beta chains came from one sample sequenced in a study of shared clonotypes between healthy human individuals. Profiled with immunoSEQ multiplex PCR; TCRdb holds only in-frame clones, not every one. In the table there are roughly 480,000 clones, 79% of which are singletons. Sequencing was done on a sample of PBMCs. The receptor set was obtained from a middle-aged woman in good health. Some clones in this sample may be carry-over from other donors' samples.

This clone was counted only a few times. This chain connects TRBV19 to TRBJ1-2; D gene ambiguous. Trimming pared 5 bases from V and 4 bases from J, leaving 8 bases between. Germline V lookup: CDR1 LNHDA, CDR2 SQIVND (reference sequence). CDR3 length equals 12 residues. The CDR3, as DNA: TGTGCCAGTAGTCGACCGATCTATGGCTACACCTTC. Translating it yields CASSRPIYGYTF.

Only one count was recorded for this clone. At one end the junction does not follow the germline gene, possibly because of a read error. At the DNA level, this CDR3 is encoded by other sequences in the same sample as well. This chain connects TRBV4-2 to TRBJ2-6, with a possible D match to TRBD2 (6 bases). Germline CDR1 is LGHNA and CDR2 is YNFKEQ. This CDR3 is 15 amino acids long. The chain's CDR3 is CASSTGAGGANVLTF. CDR3 bases: TGTGCCAGCAGCACCGGCGCCGGCGGGGCCAATGTCCTGACTTTC.

The CDR3 sequence: CASRRIADQETQYF. The DNA of the CDR3 is TGTGCCAGCAGGAGGATAGCGGATCAAGAGACCCAGTACTTC. V is TRBV2 and J is TRBJ2-5, with D possibly being TRBD2 (6 bases). V was cut by 6 bases and J by 2 bases, with 13 bases left in between. Germline V gene lookup returns CDR1 SNHLY and CDR2 FYNNEI. The CDR3 is 14 residues long.

The chain employs TRBV19 and TRBJ1-2; 8 nucleotides agree with TRBD1. CDR3 length: 14 amino acids. V dropped 4 bases and J dropped 2; count of bases not matched to a gene: 3. Germline V gene lookup returns CDR1 LNHDA and CDR2 SQIVND (reference sequence). The DNA for the CDR3 is TGTGCCAGTAGTACTCAGGGGGCGAACTATGGCTACACCTTC. It translates to CASSTQGANYGYTF.

A word on this clone: Compared with germline, one end of the junction differs, possibly owing to a read error. This chain uses TRBV7-7 with TRBJ2-1, with 12 positions matching TRBD2. Germline loops: CDR1 SSHAT, CDR2 FNYEAQ (reference sequence). This CDR3 has 14 residues. The CDR3 region is CASSLTLAGGEQFF. CDR3 bases: TGTGCTAGCAGCTTAACCCTAGCGGGAGGGGAGCAGTTCTTC.

This sequence joins TRBV19 and TRBJ2-1, with a tentative D call TRBD2 (6 bases). This CDR3 has 14 amino acids. The V end lost 4 bases, the J end lost 7 bases, and 14 bases lay between the germline ends. Germline V gene sequence: CDR1 LNHDA, CDR2 SQIVND (reference sequence). CDR3 nucleotides: TGTGCCAGTAGTACGGGACTTCCTGGGAATGAGCAGTTCTTC. Amino acids: CASSTGLPGNEQFF.

The chain employs TRBV4-1 and TRBJ2-1, with D perhaps matching TRBD2 (6 bases). The CDR3 contains 18 residues. The germline V gene has CDR1 MGHRA and CDR2 YSYEKL. Trimming shortened V by 0 bases and J by 5 bases, and 20 bases separated the two germline ends. The CDR3 reads CASSQDRSSGKGHNEQFF. The CDR3 nucleotides read TGCGCCAGCAGCCAAGATAGGAGTAGCGGCAAGGGGCACAATGAGCAGTTCTTC.

This clone occurred once. The gene calls are TRBV7-9 and TRBJ2-7; D might be TRBD1 (6 bases). Germline values: CDR1 SEHNR, CDR2 FQNEAQ (reference sequence). V was cut by 5 bases and J by 0 bases, with 11 bases left in between. This CDR3 has 14 residues. The CDR3 reads CASSRTDHSYEQYF. In DNA form, the CDR3 reads TGTGCCAGCAGCCGGACAGACCACTCCTACGAGCAGTACTTC.

The chain couples TRBV5-8 to TRBJ1-4; no firm D call. V lost 0 bases to trimming and J lost 5 bases, with 11 bases between them. Germline V lookup: CDR1 SGHTS, CDR2 YDEGEE. The CDR3 runs to 15 residues. DNA for the CDR3: TGTGCCAGCAGCTTGGCCCCCATTGTGAATGAAAAACTGTTTTTT. This sequence encodes CASSLAPIVNEKLFF.

The gene calls are TRBV29-1 and TRBJ2-5; 8 nucleotides agree with TRBD1. The CDR3 sequence is 13 residues long. With 6 bases clipped from V and 5 bases from J, the junction kept 8 bases outside the gene matches. CDR1 and CDR2 from the germline V gene are SQVTM and ANQGSEA. This chain's CDR3 is CSVWTGNAETQYF. The CDR3 DNA sequence: TGCAGCGTATGGACAGGGAATGCGGAGACCCAGTACTTC.

This clone has more than one count but fewer than ten. The J gene is TRBJ2-7, the V gene TRBV2; D is unclear. CDR3 size: 15 residues. Germline V gene lookup returns CDR1 SNHLY and CDR2 FYNNEI. Trimming pared 2 bases from V and 2 bases from J, leaving 13 bases between. The CDR3 DNA is TGTGCCAGCAGTGAAAGATTCCCGGCGACCTACGAGCAGTACTTC. This translates into CASSERFPATYEQYF.

This clone was seen only a few times. The chain couples TRBV6-1 to TRBJ2-1; 9 bases fit TRBD2. CDR1 is MNHNS and CDR2 is SASEGT in the germline V gene. This CDR3 is built from 16 residues. The J segment lost 2 bases and the V segment lost 3 bases, leaving 5 bases of the junction unmatched. The CDR3 bases are TGTGCCAGCAGTGATCATAGCGGGAGCCCCTACAATGAGCAGTTCTTC. Amino acids: CASSDHSGSPYNEQFF.

The chain is built from TRBV7-9 and TRBJ2-5, with TRBD1 matching 7 bases. Trimming took 2 bases from V and 1 from J; bases not matched to a gene: 4. The CDR3 spans 15 residues. Per the germline V gene, CDR1 is SEHNR and CDR2 is FQNEAQ (reference sequence). The CDR3 spells CASSLTGATQETQYF. CDR3 DNA: TGTGCCAGCAGCTTAACAGGGGCCACCCAAGAGACCCAGTACTTC.

This rearrangement joins TRBV9 to TRBJ2-5; a weak D match, TRBD2 (5 bases). Trimming removed 3 bases from V and 5 bases from J, with 14 bases in between. Looked up from germline, CDR1 is SGDLS and CDR2 is YYNGEE. The CDR3 consists of 14 residues. CDR3 in amino acids: CASSASTRVETQYF. The CDR3 bases are TGTGCCAGCAGCGCCTCCACGAGGGTGGAGACCCAGTACTTC.

This clone occurred many times. The rearrangement joins TRBV6-1 to TRBJ2-5; D might be TRBD1 (6 bases). The J call may be in error: the DNA end matches TRBJ2-7 better. The CDR3 runs 15 residues. Germline V gene data show CDR1 as MNHNS and CDR2 as SASEGT. CDR3 in amino acids: CASSESVGAPYEQYF. The CDR3 coding sequence is TGTGCCAGCAGTGAAAGTGTGGGGGCCCCCTACGAGCAGTACTTC.

The table lists this clone with a few counts. The rearrangement joins TRBV5-1 to TRBJ2-1, with 13 bases aligning to TRBD2. Germline V CDR1 and CDR2: SGHRS, YFSETQ. The junction had 6 bases not matched to a gene; V was cut back by 0 bases and J by 6 bases. The CDR3 extends over 17 amino acids. CDR3 nucleotides: TGCGCCAGCAGCTTGGCCGGGACTAGCGGGATTTTCAATGAGCAGTTCTTC. The encoded protein is CASSLAGTSGIFNEQFF.

The chain joins TRBV4-2 to TRBJ2-5, with 8 bases that match TRBD2. Germline V gene sequence: CDR1 LGHNA, CDR2 YNFKEQ. Trimming took 4 bases from V and 3 from J; bases not matched to a gene: 7. This CDR3 region has 15 residues. The CDR3 nucleotides are TGTGCCAGCAGCCCTGGTGCAGCGGGGGAAGAGACCCAGTACTTC. Amino acid sequence: CASSPGAAGEETQYF.

This clone was recorded only once. The chain employs TRBV29-1 and TRBJ1-1; 8 bases match TRBD1. J gave up 0 bases and V 6 bases, and 6 bases lay outside the gene matches. This CDR3 spans 14 amino acids. Germline V gives CDR1 SQVTM, CDR2 ANQGSEA. Written as DNA, the CDR3 is TGCAGCGTCGTAAACAGGGGGGTGAACACTGAAGCTTTCTTT. Encoded protein: CSVVNRGVNTEAFF.

The CDR3 nucleotides are TGCAGCGTCTTTGGAGGGATGAACACTGAAGCTTTCTTT. Its protein product is CSVFGGMNTEAFF. This chain uses TRBV29-1 with TRBJ1-1; D gene ambiguous. V gave up 6 bases and J gave up 0 bases, with 11 bases separating them. Germline-derived CDR1 and CDR2 are SQVTM and ANQGSEA. CDR3 length: 13 amino acids.

On this clone itself: The sample has other DNA sequences that encode this CDR3 too. The chain carries TRBV9 and TRBJ2-3; either TRBD1 or TRBD2 may fit D (6 bases each). The CDR3 has 15 residues. CDR1 is SGDLS and CDR2 is YYNGEE in the germline V gene. The V gene lost 0 bases and the J gene lost 2 bases, with 10 bases spanning the gap. CDR3 protein: CASSVGGGLTDTQYF. In DNA form, the CDR3 reads TGTGCCAGCAGCGTAGGAGGGGGACTCACAGATACGCAGTATTTT.

CDR3 coding DNA: TGTGCCAGCAGTGAACCCAACCGTGAAGCTTTCTTT. It yields the protein CASSEPNREAFF. The gene calls are TRBV2 and TRBJ1-1; no definite D call. This CDR3 is built from 12 residues. V gave up 2 bases and J gave up 7 bases, with 8 bases separating them. CDR1 is SNHLY, CDR2 FYNNEI, per germline.